This T cell receptor (beta chain) was identified in a study of T cell responses to AZD1222 COVID-19 vaccine (dated by TCRdb to 2020 to 2022). For the study in its entirety: TCR sequencing covered 233 trial participants: 200 to 220 given two doses of AZD1222 and around 25 given two doses of MenACWY control vaccine. Trial participants were enrolled into age subgroups of 18-55, 56-69 and 70-plus years, which contained around 140, 26 and 57 TCR-sequenced participants, respectively. The paper's findings and limits, for the study overall: The whole spike protein was spanned by vaccine-associated CD4 TCRs, and dominant responses were seen in regions 160-218 and 743-854. Because no samples from the day 14 peak response were available, repertoires could be characterized only after the peak T cell response. The 56-69-year group was small, and its depth increase did not reach significance, likely because of low power. Participants were mostly white British, with more females than males. The authors suggested clonal diversity may have been underestimated. Epitopes outside the regions mutated in the B.1.351 and B.1.1.7 variants were reportedly recognized by nearly half of the unique spike-specific TCRs. Conclusions about previously exposed vaccinees are limited because only five to seven AZD1222 recipients were SARS-CoV-2 seropositive at baseline. After two AZD1222 doses, both the breadth and the depth of spike-specific TCRs were significantly higher than at day 0 and than in MenACWY recipients.

The CDR3 regions of human TCRbeta chains were analyzed by immunosequencing. The authors' pipeline ran thus. TCRs in the repertoires were compared against a reference library of SARS-CoV-2-specific TCRs that had been generated with the MIRA antigen-specificity platform. Breadth was defined as the fraction of unique TCRs that were SARS-CoV-2-associated, and depth was defined as the fraction of total T cells that were SARS-CoV-2-associated. Using the MIRA data, every spike-specific TCR was mapped to the spike region that the TCR reacted to and assigned to either a CD4 or a CD8 class. Log10-transformed breadth and depth values were compared by one-way ANOVA with Sidak's multiple comparisons tests. This immuneACCESS table, as held by TCRdb, lists in-frame sequences with V and J called but not all clones. Of the missing ones, under half trace to an unresolved V gene in checked studies; the others have no known cause. That table furnishes V, J and clone size, whereas the DNA furnished D and trimming. For this sample there are 150,000 to 180,000 clones; about nine tenths appear just once. The ten largest clones add up to about 5% of the sample.

With respect to this clone: The target of this receptor is not known. No base qualities exist here, and no much larger clone lies one base off it.

Per the publication, the time point label means: baseline before first vaccination. The label giving this sample's treatment or condition can be read as: meningococcal conjugate vaccine given as trial control. The vaccinee samples were drawn from two UK trials, COV001 and COV002, one of which was a single-blind randomized controlled phase 2/3 trial testing AZD1222 (ChAdOx1 nCoV-19) in healthy adults. For TCRbeta chain sequencing, PBMC samples from trial participants were taken at day 0 and at day 28 after the second dose. The specimen comprised peripheral blood, sampled on day 0 of MenACWY control vaccination. This TCR derives from an adult in good health.

The CDR3 loop reads CASSPRGGETQYF. The DNA sequence is TGTGCCAGCTCACCACGAGGGGGAGAGACCCAGTACTTC. The chain uses TRBV18 and TRBJ2-5; the D segment could be TRBD1, given 6 matching bases. Reading from cysteine to phenylalanine, the CDR3 counts 13 amino acids. Kept here is only the CDR3 DNA, which spans 39 bases and is read in frame from base 1. The V and J ends are trimmed by 1 base and 4 bases, leaving 7 bases between them. CDR1 KGHSH and CDR2 LQKENI are derived from the germline V gene.